This TCR beta chain was profiled in a study of post-analysis software for immune sequencing data. Overall study: Secondary progressive, relapsing-remitting and progressive-relapsing multiple sclerosis were among the included disease courses. Study results and caveats: Samples from a shared batch, those prepared together, strongly co-clustered by F measure. TRBV5-6, TRBV5-1 and TRBV20-1 belonged to a set of about five TRBV segments that were more frequent in patients than controls.

Germline CDR1 reads SGHAT; CDR2 reads FQNNGV. The CDR3 is made up of 14 amino acids. The trim removed 4 bases at V and 4 bases at J, leaving 4 bases unmatched. cDNA libraries of TCR beta carried unique molecular identifiers. Approximately 500,000 cDNA molecules were recovered from an input of about 0.9 to 10 million T cells. One entry per CDR3 protein, called by TCRdb with MiXCR from the PCR reads. The table includes about 770,000 distinct CDR3 sequences, under 60% detected once. A few counts support this clonotype. What it binds is unknown. The chain uses TRBV11-2 and TRBJ1-2; the match to TRBD1 covers 9 bases. Specimen: blood. This TCR was recovered from a girl between 10 and 17 years old with multiple sclerosis. The CDR3 sequence is CASSSSGQGYGYTF. The CDR3 DNA reads TGTGCCAGCAGCTCCTCGGGACAGGGCTATGGCTACACCTTC.